What follows is one T cell receptor beta chain and its context. Unmatched junction bases numbered 6, after V lost 5 bases and J lost 5 bases. This CDR3 region has 15 residues. CDR1 and CDR2 (germline): SNHLY, FYNNEI. The sample is drawn from a study of blood T cell repertoires in COVID-19. Repertoires were generated with immunoSEQ multiplex PCR, while TCRdb's copy carries only in-frame clones and drops some. This table holds under 300,000 clones, around 87% found once. The sequence was obtained from a young woman who had recovered from COVID-19. This chain connects TRBV2 to TRBJ1-4; 9 bases map to TRBD1. The sequenced sample was PBMCs or T cells enriched from blood (not recorded which). The CDR3 spells CASSTDRGRNEKLFF. CDR3 coding DNA: TGTGCCAGCAGTACGGACAGGGGTCGGAATGAAAAACTGTTTTTT.